These T cell receptor beta chains were read from a single sample in a study of OX40 agonist ivuxolimab in advanced cancers. The repertoire was sequenced with immunoSEQ multiplex PCR; TCRdb's copy has only in-frame clones and lacks some. The sample includes 65,000 to 70,000 clones, about 81% of them seen just once. Sample: CD4+ or CD8+ T cells sorted from blood, taken in a trial of the OX40 agonist ivuxolimab. All receptors derive from an adult with an advanced solid tumor such as melanoma, head and neck, liver or kidney cancer. Both conserved end residues are part of each CDR3. D genes are given only for firm matches. For some rows the clone size is stated as once, few or many, or as a class when expanded; others skip it.

V gene	D gene	clone size	J gene	CDR3 protein	CDR3 DNA
TRBV19	NA	NA	TRBJ1-6	CASRPEGRGILNPLHF	TGTGCCAGCCGGCCCGAGGGACGGGGGATCCTTAACCCCCTCCACTTT
TRBV2	NA	few	TRBJ1-2	CASIPVRDLASGYTF	TGTGCCAGCATCCCTGTCAGGGACCTTGCATCTGGCTACACCTTC
TRBV19	TRBD1	NA	TRBJ1-1	CASSIIPGGGTEAFF	TGTGCCAGTAGTATTATCCCAGGGGGCGGTACTGAAGCTTTCTTT
TRBV21-1	NA	once	TRBJ2-2	CASSDRVRGGSTGELFF	TGTGCCAGCAGCGACAGGGTTCGGGGGGGTTCTACCGGGGAGCTGTTTTTT
TRBV30	TRBD1	few	TRBJ1-2	CAWTRRQGNYGYTF	TGTGCCTGGACCAGAAGACAGGGGAACTATGGCTACACCTTC
TRBV5-1	NA	NA	TRBJ2-1	CASSSNNEQFF	TGCGCCAGCAGCAGTAACAATGAGCAGTTCTTC
TRBV27	TRBD1	NA	TRBJ2-3	CASSPGQGGFTDTQYF	TGTGCCAGCAGTCCGGGACAGGGAGGATTCACAGATACGCAGTATTTT
TRBV18	NA	NA	TRBJ1-1	CASSPRHEGNTEAFF	TGTGCCAGCTCACCAAGACATGAGGGGAACACTGAAGCTTTCTTT
TRBV15	TRBD2	NA	TRBJ2-3	CATSAGRGGPDTQYF	TGTGCCACCAGCGCGGGACGGGGGGGCCCAGATACGCAGTATTTT
TRBV6-1	NA	NA	TRBJ1-4	CASSPRRPNEKLFF	TGTGCCAGCAGCCCCAGGAGGCCTAATGAAAAACTGTTTTTT
TRBV5-1	NA	NA	TRBJ2-5	CASSSGTGYLAQYF	TGCGCCAGCAGCTCCGGGACCGGGTATTTGGCCCAGTACTTC
TRBV18	NA	NA	TRBJ2-1	CASSRAEGRDEQFF	TGTGCCAGCTCACGGGCTGAAGGGCGTGATGAGCAGTTCTTC
TRBV10-3	TRBD1	NA	TRBJ1-1	CAIRAPGQMNTEAFF	TGTGCCATCAGGGCACCGGGACAGATGAACACTGAAGCTTTCTTT
TRBV7-2	TRBD2	NA	TRBJ2-1	CASSPGLAGLLSYNEQFF	TGTGCCAGCAGCCCGGGACTAGCGGGTTTACTCTCCTACAATGAGCAGTTCTTC
TRBV6-5	TRBD2	NA	TRBJ2-6	CASRGGNSGANVLTF	TGTGCCAGCAGGGGGGGGAACTCTGGGGCCAACGTCCTGACTTTC
TRBV6-5	NA	NA	TRBJ1-2	CASSKEAATYGYTF	TGTGCCAGCAGCAAGGAGGCAGCCACATATGGCTACACCTTC
TRBV19	TRBD2	NA	TRBJ2-7	CASSDKFREAGEQYF	TGTGCCAGTAGTGATAAATTTCGGGAGGCTGGCGAGCAGTACTTC
TRBV9	TRBD1	once	TRBJ2-2	CASSVAPQGGELFF	TGTGCCAGCAGCGTAGCTCCACAGGGGGGGGAGCTGTTTTTT
TRBV20-1	NA	NA	TRBJ2-3	CSALYLDTQYF	TGCAGTGCCCTGTATTTGGATACGCAGTATTTT
TRBV5-4	TRBD1	NA	TRBJ2-1	CASSFKQGAWDNEQFF	TGTGCCAGCAGCTTTAAACAGGGGGCTTGGGACAATGAGCAGTTCTTC
TRBV6-5	NA	NA	TRBJ1-1	CASRSVQGENTEAFF	TGTGCCAGCAGGTCCGTACAGGGCGAGAACACTGAAGCTTTCTTT
TRBV27	TRBD2	NA	TRBJ2-1	CASIPLAGSSYNEQFF	TGTGCCAGCATCCCTTTAGCGGGAAGCTCCTACAATGAGCAGTTCTTC
TRBV6-1	TRBD1	NA	TRBJ2-2	CASMRDSWNTGELFF	TGTGCCAGCATGAGGGACAGTTGGAACACCGGGGAGCTGTTTTTT
TRBV6-1	NA	NA	TRBJ1-1	CASQKNTEAFF	TGTGCCAGCCAGAAGAACACTGAAGCTTTCTTT
TRBV7-9	NA	once	TRBJ2-2	CASSRVRATGTGELFF	TGTGCCAGCAGCCGAGTCAGGGCGACTGGTACCGGGGAGCTGTTTTTT
TRBV7-2	NA	NA	TRBJ2-5	CASSLTRVSQETQYF	TGTGCCAGCAGCTTAACGAGGGTTTCTCAAGAGACCCAGTACTTC
TRBV4-1	TRBD2	NA	TRBJ2-3	CASSQVSTPVFSGDPTDTQYF	TGCGCCAGCAGCCAAGTCTCGACTCCCGTATTTAGCGGGGACCCCACAGATACGCAGTATTTT
TRBV6-1	NA	NA	TRBJ1-6	CASTPLLGYNSPLHF	TGTGCCAGCACCCCCCTGTTAGGCTACAATTCACCCCTCCACTTT
TRBV30	TRBD1	NA	TRBJ1-1	CAWSVGTGGLDTEAFF	TGTGCCTGGAGTGTCGGGACAGGGGGTTTGGACACTGAAGCTTTCTTT
TRBV4-1	TRBD2	NA	TRBJ2-3	CASSQGLAAGASTDTQYF	TGCGCCAGCAGCCAAGGGCTCGCAGCGGGAGCCAGCACAGATACGCAGTATTTT
TRBV7-2	NA	NA	TRBJ2-7	CASTKDGTPVYEQYF	TGTGCCAGCACCAAGGATGGGACCCCAGTCTACGAGCAGTACTTC
TRBV2	NA	NA	TRBJ1-2	CASSEGQSGYTF	TGTGCCAGCAGTGAAGGACAATCTGGCTACACCTTC
TRBV18	NA	NA	TRBJ2-1	CASSPVRSSYNEQFF	TGTGCCAGCTCACCCGTGAGGAGCTCCTACAATGAGCAGTTCTTC
TRBV7-8	NA	NA	TRBJ1-3	CASSLGTAGNTIYF	TGTGCCAGCAGCTTAGGGACAGCTGGAAACACCATATATTTT
TRBV10-3	NA	NA	TRBJ2-5	CAISGRALGAETQYF	TGTGCCATCAGTGGGCGGGCGTTGGGGGCAGAGACCCAGTACTTC
TRBV18	NA	NA	TRBJ1-4	CASSRGERRREKLFF	TGTGCCAGCTCACGAGGAGAGCGGCGGCGGGAAAAACTGTTTTTT
TRBV18	NA	NA	TRBJ2-1	CASSPPLRMLDQTYNEQFF	TGTGCCAGCTCACCCCCCCTTAGGATGTTGGACCAAACCTACAATGAGCAGTTCTTC
TRBV6-1	NA	NA	TRBJ1-4	CASRLTGTQGEKLFF	TGTGCCAGCAGACTAACAGGTACCCAGGGGGAAAAACTGTTTTTT
TRBV5-4	NA	NA	TRBJ1-2	CASSSKSGTKGYTF	TGTGCCAGCAGCTCGAAATCTGGGACGAAAGGTTACACCTTC
TRBV28	NA	NA	TRBJ1-2	CASSLTVTNYGYTF	TGTGCCAGCAGCCTGACGGTAACTAACTATGGCTACACCTTC
TRBV7-2	NA	few	TRBJ2-1	CASSLKGPWPFF	TGTGCCAGCAGCTTAAAAGGGCCGTGGCCGTTCTTC
TRBV30	TRBD1	NA	TRBJ1-4	CAWIKKGQTNEKLFF	TGTGCCTGGATCAAAAAGGGACAGACTAATGAAAAACTGTTTTTT
TRBV7-2	TRBD2	NA	TRBJ2-3	CASSLRVAGAIDTQYF	TGTGCCAGCAGCTTGAGGGTAGCGGGAGCCATAGATACGCAGTATTTT
TRBV29-1	TRBD2	few	TRBJ2-3	CSVAQAGGADTQYF	TGCAGCGTAGCCCAAGCGGGAGGTGCAGATACGCAGTATTTT
TRBV9	NA	NA	TRBJ1-3	CASSVESGNTIYF	TGTGCCAGCAGCGTCGAATCTGGAAACACCATATATTTT
TRBV27	NA	NA	TRBJ2-3	CASSSLTGINTQYF	TGTGCCAGCAGTTCGTTGACAGGCATAAATACGCAGTATTTT
TRBV15	TRBD1	NA	TRBJ2-2	CATKTGVASGELFF	TGTGCCACTAAGACAGGGGTCGCTTCCGGGGAGCTGTTTTTT
TRBV7-9	NA	NA	TRBJ1-2	CASSLDYGYTF	TGTGCCAGCAGCTTGGACTATGGCTACACCTTC
TRBV6-5	TRBD1	NA	TRBJ2-7	CASRETGAGSYEQYF	TGTGCCAGCAGGGAAACAGGGGCTGGGAGCTACGAGCAGTACTTC
TRBV5-1	NA	NA	TRBJ2-3	CASSSGTILEDTQYF	TGCGCCAGCAGCTCGGGGACAATCCTTGAAGATACGCAGTATTTT
TRBV4-3	NA	NA	TRBJ1-2	CASSQDLGVRYGYTF	TGCGCCAGCAGCCAAGATTTGGGGGTCCGCTATGGCTACACCTTC
TRBV6-6	TRBD1	NA	TRBJ1-6	CASRTTGGSSSPLHF	TGTGCCAGCAGAACGACAGGGGGAAGTAGTTCACCCCTCCACTTT
TRBV19	NA	NA	TRBJ2-2	CASSALRAGLFF	TGTGCCAGTAGTGCGTTGCGGGCGGGCCTGTTTTTT
TRBV14	NA	NA	TRBJ1-2	CASSQDRNTYSNYGYTF	TGTGCCAGCAGCCAAGATAGGAACACCTACTCTAACTATGGCTACACCTTC
TRBV5-1	TRBD1	NA	TRBJ1-1	CASSSQGSKANTEAFF	TGCGCCAGCAGCTCACAGGGGAGCAAAGCGAACACTGAAGCTTTCTTT
TRBV6-6	NA	NA	TRBJ1-3	CASSYKQNSGNTIYF	TGTGCCAGCAGTTACAAACAAAACTCTGGAAACACCATATATTTT
TRBV23-1	TRBD1	NA	TRBJ1-5	CASSQSADRVQPQHF	TGCGCCAGCAGTCAATCCGCGGACAGGGTTCAGCCCCAGCATTTT